Each of the 20 T cell receptor beta chains below was sequenced from the same sample in a study of T cell responses to AZD1222 COVID-19 vaccine. Some clones are missing from TCRdb's copy, which holds only in-frame ones; the method was immunoSEQ multiplex PCR. The repertoire has some 120,000 clones, approximately 80% of them found once; the top ten carry around 27%. Source: peripheral blood, taken 28 days after the second AZD1222 dose. The receptors were gathered from an adult who received the AZD1222 COVID-19 vaccine.

The rearrangement uses TRBV7-6 and TRBJ1-5; weak D call: TRBD1 (5 bases). V was cut by 5 bases and J by 0 bases, with 14 bases left in between. The CDR3 consists of 16 residues. Per the germline V gene, CDR1 is SGHVS and CDR2 is FNYEAQ. In nucleotides, the CDR3 is TGTGCCAGCAGCCCGCCGACAGAGTATAGCAATCAGCCCCAGCATTTT. Translation gives CASSPPTEYSNQPQHF.

V and J are TRBV7-9 and TRBJ1-6; 8 positions match TRBD1. Germline V gene data show CDR1 as SEHNR and CDR2 as FQNEAQ (reference sequence). V lost 7 bases and J lost 6; bases outside the gene matches: 5. The CDR3 loop spans 14 amino acids. This chain's CDR3 is CASNPDRGNSPLHF. In DNA, the CDR3 is TGTGCCAGCAACCCTGACAGGGGTAATTCACCCCTCCACTTT.

The V and J genes are TRBV13 and TRBJ1-1; maybe TRBD1 (6 bases). Germline lookup yields CDR1 PRHDT and CDR2 FYEKMQ (reference sequence). Trimming shortened V by 6 bases and J by 8 bases, and 13 bases separated the two germline ends. This CDR3 has 12 amino acids. The CDR3 protein is CASSTTGGEAFF. The CDR3 nucleotides read TGTGCCAGCAGTACGACAGGTGGAGAAGCTTTCTTT.

The chain joins TRBV5-1 to TRBJ1-4; D is perhaps TRBD1 (5 bases). The germline V gene encodes CDR1 SGHRS and CDR2 YFSETQ. The CDR3 runs to 16 residues. Trimming took off 0 bases at V and 0 bases at J, with 9 bases between the two ends. Here the CDR3 DNA reads TGCGCCAGCAGCTTGGGGATGACAGCAACTAATGAAAAACTGTTTTTT. Translation gives CASSLGMTATNEKLFF.

The J gene is TRBJ1-6, the V gene TRBV6-5; the D gene is possibly TRBD1 (6 bases). This CDR3 is 13 amino acids long. Germline CDR1 MNHEY, CDR2 SVGAGI. Trimming stripped 4 bases from V and 9 bases from J, with 10 bases between. DNA of the CDR3: TGTGCCAGCAGTTTCGACAGGCTTTCACCCCTCCACTTT. It encodes CASSFDRLSPLHF.

The chain employs TRBV4-3 and TRBJ1-1, with a weak D call TRBD1 (6 bases). V was clipped by 1 base and J by 5 bases, with 14 bases between them. Germline V lookup: CDR1 LGHNA, CDR2 YSLEER. The CDR3 sequence is 15 residues long. CDR3 region: CASSQGSGERTEAFF. CDR3 coding DNA: TGCGCCAGCAGCCAAGGTTCAGGGGAGCGGACTGAAGCTTTCTTT.

J is TRBJ2-7 and V is TRBV5-1; the match to TRBD2 covers 7 bases. The CDR3 spans 14 residues. Unmatched junction bases numbered 9, after V lost 4 bases and J lost 5 bases. Looked up from germline, CDR1 is SGHRS and CDR2 is YFSETQ. This CDR3 is CASSISGRPHEQYF. In nucleotides, the CDR3 is TGCGCCAGCAGCATTTCCGGGAGGCCCCACGAGCAGTACTTC.

A note on this clone: Within the sample, other DNA sequences also encode this same CDR3. This chain joins TRBV5-1 and TRBJ1-4; D perhaps matches TRBD1 (6 bases). The CDR3 covers 15 residues. Trimming pared 0 bases from V and 2 bases from J, leaving 8 bases between. Germline CDR1 is SGHRS and CDR2 is YFSETQ. CDR3 amino acids: CASSLEGGTNEKLFF. The CDR3 DNA is TGCGCCAGCAGCTTGGAGGGGGGGACTAATGAAAAACTGTTTTTT.

In its sample, this clone was seen a few times. The chain couples TRBV29-1 to TRBJ2-7; a weak D match, TRBD2 (5 bases). The CDR3 length is 12 residues. The germline V gene has CDR1 SQVTM and CDR2 ANQGSEA. Trimming took off 6 bases at V and 2 bases at J, with 11 bases between the two ends. The CDR3 loop reads CSVRRTPYEQYF. In DNA form, the CDR3 reads TGCAGCGTAAGGAGGACTCCCTACGAGCAGTACTTC.

The J gene is TRBJ1-6, the V gene TRBV7-2; D ambiguous. CDR3 length: 11 residues. Germline V gene sequence: CDR1 SGHTA, CDR2 FQGNSA. With 3 bases removed from V and 6 bases from J, the gap between germline ends came to 0 bases. The CDR3 coding sequence is TGTGCCAGCAGCTTTAATTCACCCCTCCACTTT. Its translation is CASSFNSPLHF.

The chain carries TRBV7-2 and TRBJ1-1; TRBD1 might be the D (5 bases). Trimming took off 4 bases at V and 3 bases at J, with 12 bases between the two ends. From germline, CDR1 is SGHTA and CDR2 FQGNSA. The CDR3 sequence is 14 residues long. CDR3 protein: CASSSRARDTEAFF. DNA of the CDR3: TGTGCCAGCAGCTCTCGGGCCAGGGACACTGAAGCTTTCTTT.

The chain links TRBV21-1 to TRBJ1-5; TRBD1 is the table's D call and was not checked against the DNA. TRBV21-1 is termed a pseudogene. The CDR3 spans 16 residues. The CDR3 region is CASSKGRDREAQPQHF. CDR3 sequence (DNA): TGTGCCAGCAGCAAAGGACGGGACAGGGAGGCTCAGCCCCAGCATTTT.

This clone has only a few counts. The J gene is TRBJ1-2, the V gene TRBV30; weak D call: TRBD1 (5 bases). This CDR3 has 15 residues. The V end lost 4 bases, the J end lost 4 bases, and 19 bases lay between the germline ends. Germline CDR1 reads GTSNPN; CDR2 reads SVGIG (reference sequence). CDR3 loop: CAWIREGTLAYGYTF. CDR3 sequence (DNA): TGTGCCTGGATTCGGGAGGGGACCTTAGCCTATGGCTACACCTTC.

The chain joins TRBV21-1 to TRBJ1-5. TRBV21-1 is tagged as a pseudogene. This CDR3 has 15 amino acids. The CDR3 protein is CASSAWVGSNQPQHF. Written as DNA, the CDR3 is TGTGCCAGCAGCGCCTGGGTGGGGAGCAATCAGCCCCAGCATTTT.

This clone turned up a few times. One end of the junction does not line up with germline, which may come from a read error. The chain joins TRBV5-5 to TRBJ2-3; the D gene is possibly TRBD1 (5 bases). This CDR3 comprises 14 residues. Germline loops: CDR1 SGHKS, CDR2 YYEKEE (reference sequence). The CDR3, as DNA: TGCGCCAGCCGCTCTACAGGTAGCACAGATACGCAGTATTTT. Amino acid sequence: CASRSTGSTDTQYF.

This clone turned up a few times. J is TRBJ2-1 and V is TRBV5-4, with 14 bases fitting TRBD2. V lost 3 bases, J lost 0 bases, and 5 bases stayed unmatched. There are 18 residues in the CDR3. Germline loops: CDR1 SGHNT, CDR2 YYREEE (reference sequence). The DNA of the CDR3 is TGTGCCAGCAGCTCGGGACTAGCGGGAGTGAGCTCCTACAATGAGCAGTTCTTC. Translation gives CASSSGLAGVSSYNEQFF.

The J gene is TRBJ2-1, the V gene TRBV24-1; 14 nucleotides line up with TRBD2. CDR1 and CDR2 from the germline V gene are KGHDR and SFDVKD. J was trimmed by 8 bases and V by 3 bases; bases with no gene match: 5. The CDR3 is 16 amino acids. In DNA, the CDR3 is TGTGCCACCAGTGATGCCGGGACTAGCGGGGGAGATGAGCAGTTCTTC. Translating gives CATSDAGTSGGDEQFF.

Only one count was recorded for this clone. This chain uses TRBV4-1 with TRBJ2-7; D is possibly TRBD1 (5 bases). The ends were cut back, 0 bases at V and 8 bases at J, with 8 bases in the middle. The germline CDR1 and CDR2 sequences are MGHRA and YSYEKL. The CDR3 is made up of 12 amino acids. Here the CDR3 reads CASSQDGAKQYF. For the CDR3, the DNA is TGCGCCAGCAGCCAAGATGGGGCAAAGCAGTACTTC.

The chain joins TRBV10-3 to TRBJ1-2; the D is unclear. Germline V lookup: CDR1 ENHRY, CDR2 SYGVKD. CDR3 size: 16 residues. V lost 3 bases to trimming and J lost 3 bases, with 17 bases between them. The DNA for the CDR3 is TGTGCCATCAGTGACCCTAGGACCGGCGGGGACTATGGCTACACCTTC. Amino acid sequence: CAISDPRTGGDYGYTF.

This chain's CDR3 is CASSPGQGKYGYTF. The DNA of the CDR3 is TGTGCCAGCAGCCCGGGACAGGGGAAGTATGGCTACACCTTC. This chain joins TRBV28 and TRBJ1-2, with 10 bases aligning to TRBD1. The V segment lost 6 bases and the J segment 5 bases; nucleotides outside the gene matches: 6. This CDR3 region has 14 residues. CDR1 is MDHEN and CDR2 is SYDVKM in the germline V gene.